This T cell receptor beta chain emerged from a study of blood T cell repertoires in COVID-19. Study processing details: Nucleated cell counts were estimated from reference gene primer amplification. This table comes from immunoSEQ multiplex PCR, and its TCRdb copy is limited to in-frame clones, with some not included. V, J and clone size derive from that table, while D and trimming were established from the DNA sequence. The data hold around 130,000 clones, with roughly 91% observed a single time. Germline V lookup: CDR1 MNHEY, CDR2 SMNVEV (reference sequence). The CDR3 loop spans 15 amino acids. Concerning this clone: The junction departs from germline at one end; a sequencing error may be responsible.

The chain is built from TRBV27 and TRBJ1-5; maybe TRBD1 (6 bases). Sequencing was performed on peripheral blood. This clonotype was obtained from a man aged 45 to 65 with active or convalescent COVID-19. Written as DNA, the CDR3 is TGTGCCAGCAGATTATACAGGGATAGCAATCAGCCCCAGCATTTT. Amino acid sequence: CASRLYRDSNQPQHF.